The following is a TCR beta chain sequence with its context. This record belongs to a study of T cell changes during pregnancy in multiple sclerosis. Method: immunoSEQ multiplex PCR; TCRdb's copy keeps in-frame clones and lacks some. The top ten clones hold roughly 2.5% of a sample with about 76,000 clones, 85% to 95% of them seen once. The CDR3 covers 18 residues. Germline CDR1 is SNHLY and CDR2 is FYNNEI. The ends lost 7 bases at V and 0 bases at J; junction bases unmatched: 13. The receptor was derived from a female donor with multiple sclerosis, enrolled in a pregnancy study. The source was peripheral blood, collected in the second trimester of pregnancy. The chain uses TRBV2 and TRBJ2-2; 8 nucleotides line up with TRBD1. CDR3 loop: CASKPNWGTGANTGELFF. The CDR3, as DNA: TGTGCCAGCAAACCAAACTGGGGGACAGGCGCGAACACCGGGGAGCTGTTTTTT.